The 10 T cell receptor beta chains given below trace back to one sample, sequenced in a study of blood T cells in healthy people across ages. Through a sample-barcoded 5' primer and a J-beta primer mix, a second PCR was run for 7 to 11 cycles. TCRdb reanalysed the 5' RACE reads using MiXCR and keeps one entry per CDR3 protein. Of more than 1 million distinct CDR3 sequences listed, around 45% are singletons. The specimen sequenced was blood. Receptors originate from a woman aged 55-70 years in good health.

This clonotype has only a few counts. This chain connects TRBV30 to TRBJ2-7; D may match TRBD1 or TRBD2 (6 bases each). CDR3 length: 12 amino acids. Germline V gene data show CDR1 as GTSNPN and CDR2 as SVGIG (reference sequence). V was cut by 6 bases and J by 5 bases, with 14 bases left in between. CDR3 DNA: TGTGCCTGCCGTGCGGGGACAAACGAGCAGTACTTC. Encoded protein: CACRAGTNEQYF.

V is TRBV7-8 and J is TRBJ2-1; TRBD2 matches at 8 bases. The CDR3 spans 15 residues. Germline V gene data show CDR1 as SGHVS and CDR2 as FQNEAQ. The trim removed 6 bases at V and 8 bases at J, leaving 12 bases unmatched. The CDR3 sequence: CASRRIGTSFHEQFF. The CDR3, as DNA: TGTGCCAGCAGGCGTATCGGGACTAGTTTCCATGAGCAGTTCTTC.

This chain uses TRBV11-2 with TRBJ1-1, with D possibly TRBD1 on 5 matching bases. The CDR3 has 12 residues. The V and J ends lost 3 bases and 12 bases respectively, with 14 bases between them. Germline lookup yields CDR1 SGHAT and CDR2 FQNNGV. This chain's CDR3 is CASSFGALVTFF. CDR3 nucleotides: TGTGCCAGCAGCTTCGGGGCCCTGGTAACTTTCTTT.

This clonotype appeared a few times. The genes are TRBV27 and TRBJ1-5; 10 bases fit TRBD1. The CDR3 has 14 residues. V lost 2 bases and J lost 6; bases outside the gene matches: 1. Germline V gene sequence: CDR1 MNHEY, CDR2 SMNVEV (reference sequence). The CDR3 DNA reads as TGTGCCAGCAGTTTAGGGACAGGGGTTCAGCCCCAGCATTTT. Its protein product is CASSLGTGVQPQHF.

This sequence joins TRBV7-9 and TRBJ2-1; either TRBD1 or TRBD2 may fit D (5 bases each). The CDR3 totals 14 residues. V lost 5 bases and J 6 bases, leaving 14 bases between the germline ends. CDR1 SEHNR and CDR2 FQNEAQ come from the germline V gene (reference sequence). In DNA form, the CDR3 reads TGTGCCAGCAGCCCGGGACGGGACCTCAATGAGCAGTTCTTC. This encodes CASSPGRDLNEQFF. The whole variable domain, filled in from reference TRBV7-9 and TRBJ2-1, reads DTGVSQNPRHKITKRGQNVTFRCDPISEHNRLYWYRQTLGQGPEFLTYFQNEAQLEKSRLLSDRFSAERPKGSFSTLEIQRTEQGDSAMYLCASSPGRDLNEQFFGPGTRLTVL.

CDR3 region: CSATVLSGANVLTF. The CDR3 coding sequence is TGCAGTGCCACGGTCCTCTCTGGGGCCAACGTCCTGACTTTC. V usage is TRBV20-1 and J usage is TRBJ2-6; D ambiguous. V lost 6 bases to trimming and J lost 0 bases, with 9 bases between them. The CDR3 extends over 14 amino acids. Per the germline V gene, CDR1 is DFQATT and CDR2 is SNEGSKA (reference sequence).

The chain is built from TRBV6-5 and TRBJ2-7; 9 bases are a match to TRBD2. This CDR3 contains 15 residues. Looked up from germline, CDR1 is MNHEY and CDR2 is SVGAGI. V lost 2 bases, J lost 2 bases, and 4 bases stayed unmatched. The CDR3 region is CASSYGVAGAYEQYF. The CDR3 DNA is TGTGCCAGCAGTTACGGGGTAGCGGGAGCCTACGAGCAGTACTTC.

This sequence joins TRBV7-6 and TRBJ2-4; 8 positions agree with TRBD1. The J call may be in error: the DNA end matches TRBJ2-7 better. CDR3 size: 13 residues. Germline V CDR1 and CDR2: SGHVS, FNYEAQ. The CDR3: CASSLQGAAEQYF. For the CDR3, the DNA is TGTGCCAGCAGCTTACAGGGGGCGGCCGAGCAGTACTTC.

Turning to this clonotype: A junction boundary mismatches the germline segment, possibly from a read error. This chain joins TRBV11-1 and TRBJ2-5; D is unclear. CDR1 and CDR2 (germline): SGHAT, FQDESV (reference sequence). The CDR3 covers 15 residues. The CDR3: CASSPGPNQQEAQYF. The CDR3 coding sequence is TGTGCCAGCAGCCCCGGACCGAATCAACAAGAGGCCCAGTACTTC.

This clonotype was seen a few times. The chain is built from TRBV5-6 and TRBJ1-5; possible D gene TRBD1, 5 bases. Per the germline V gene, CDR1 is SGHDT and CDR2 is YYEEEE. This CDR3 comprises 14 residues. Trimming removed 0 bases from V and 6 bases from J, with 10 bases in between. In nucleotides, the CDR3 is TGTGCCAGCAGCTTGGCTTGGGGGATTCAGCCCCAGCATTTT. Translation gives CASSLAWGIQPQHF.